This TCR beta chain was obtained from a study of T cell responses to AZD1222 COVID-19 vaccine. Study-wide results and limits: Seropositive AZD1222 recipients at baseline numbered only five to seven.

In its sample, this clone was seen once. Its antigen is not identified. Using immunoSEQ multiplex PCR, the repertoire was profiled, and TCRdb retains in-frame clones only, with some absent. The data hold approximately 140,000 clones, with roughly 90% observed a single time. This CDR3 region has 13 residues. The germline V gene has CDR1 DFQATT and CDR2 SNEGSKA (reference sequence). Losses at the gene ends were 3 bases for V and 9 bases for J; bases not matched to a gene: 5. Sequenced here: peripheral blood, sampled 28 days after the second AZD1222 dose. The chain joins TRBV20-1 to TRBJ1-6; 7 positions match TRBD1. The receptor comes from an adult who received the AZD1222 COVID-19 vaccine. The CDR3 DNA follows: TGCAGTGCTAGTCAGGGGGACATTTCACCCCTCCACTTT. As protein: CSASQGDISPLHF.